The rows below give T cell receptor beta chains drawn from one sample of a study of shared clonotypes between healthy human individuals. Assay used: immunoSEQ multiplex PCR; TCRdb lists only in-frame clones, some missing. The sample lists over a million clones; roughly 74% were seen once. What was sequenced was memory CD4+ T cells from PBMCs. Every receptor here comes from a man between 18 and 29 years old in good health. Some clones in this sample may be carry-over from other donors' samples. Each CDR3 is given with its conserved first and last residue. A D gene is named only where the DNA matches it firmly. Some rows mark clone size as missing; the rest say once, few, many or name a class of expanded clone.

v_call: TRBV7-9; cdr3_length: 14; j_call: TRBJ2-5; d_call: TRBD1; clone_size: .; cdr3_nt: TGTGCCAGCAGCTGGCAGGGGGCCGGAGAGACCCAGTACTTC; cdr3_aa: CASSWQGAGETQYF
v_call: TRBV4-2; cdr3_length: 18; j_call: TRBJ2-1; d_call: TRBD2; clone_size: .; cdr3_nt: TGTGCCAGCAGCCAAGTCGGGTTAGCGGGAGGAGATGGGAATGAGCAGTTCTTC; cdr3_aa: CASSQVGLAGGDGNEQFF
v_call: TRBV4-2; cdr3_length: 18; j_call: TRBJ2-6; d_call: .; clone_size: .; cdr3_nt: TGTGCCAGCAGCCAAGGAATTGGAAAAAACTCTGGGGCCAACGTCCTGACTTTC; cdr3_aa: CASSQGIGKNSGANVLTF
v_call: TRBV6-5; cdr3_length: 14; j_call: TRBJ1-5; d_call: .; clone_size: .; cdr3_nt: TGTGCCAGCAGGGACACCCAGTTGGGGCAGCCCCAGCATTTT; cdr3_aa: CASRDTQLGQPQHF
v_call: TRBV5-8; cdr3_length: 18; j_call: TRBJ2-1; d_call: TRBD2; clone_size: .; cdr3_nt: TGTGCCAGCAGCTTGGTTGGGACTAGCGGGAAGTTCGTGGGTGAGCAGTTCTTC; cdr3_aa: CASSLVGTSGKFVGEQFF
v_call: TRBV2; cdr3_length: 14; j_call: TRBJ2-7; d_call: TRBD2; clone_size: .; cdr3_nt: TGTGCCAGCTCATATGGGCGGGAGGTCTACGAGCAGTACTTC; cdr3_aa: CASSYGREVYEQYF
v_call: TRBV7-9; cdr3_length: 15; j_call: TRBJ2-5; d_call: .; clone_size: .; cdr3_nt: TGTGCCAGCAGCCCATACGGGCAGTCTCAAGAGACCCAGTACTTC; cdr3_aa: CASSPYGQSQETQYF
v_call: TRBV9; cdr3_length: 15; j_call: TRBJ1-4; d_call: TRBD1; clone_size: few; cdr3_nt: TGTGCCAGCAGCCCCTCAGGGGGCCTCAATGAAAAACTGTTTTTT; cdr3_aa: CASSPSGGLNEKLFF
v_call: TRBV30; cdr3_length: 14; j_call: TRBJ1-5; d_call: .; clone_size: few; cdr3_nt: TGTGCCTGGAGTGTTCAGGGAAAGGGTCAGCCCCAGCATTTT; cdr3_aa: CAWSVQGKGQPQHF
v_call: TRBV5-6; cdr3_length: 14; j_call: TRBJ1-4; d_call: .; clone_size: .; cdr3_nt: TGTGCCAGCAGCTCAAGACAGGTTCCTGAAAAACTGTTTTTT; cdr3_aa: CASSSRQVPEKLFF
v_call: TRBV5-4; cdr3_length: 15; j_call: TRBJ2-1; d_call: TRBD2; clone_size: .; cdr3_nt: TGTGCCAGCAGCTTTCCGGGACTAGCGGGACATGAGCAGTTCTTC; cdr3_aa: CASSFPGLAGHEQFF
v_call: TRBV2; cdr3_length: 13; j_call: TRBJ1-1; d_call: .; clone_size: .; cdr3_nt: TGTGCCAGCAGTGAACAGGGAGGCACTGAAGCTTTCTTT; cdr3_aa: CASSEQGGTEAFF
v_call: TRBV2; cdr3_length: 16; j_call: TRBJ2-2; d_call: .; clone_size: .; cdr3_nt: TGTGCCAGCAGCGCGGCGGGCGGCTCGAACACCGGGGAGCTGTTTTTT; cdr3_aa: CASSAAGGSNTGELFF
v_call: TRBV6-1; cdr3_length: 11; j_call: TRBJ1-5; d_call: .; clone_size: .; cdr3_nt: TGTGCCGTTTACGACAATCAGCCCCAGCATTTT; cdr3_aa: CAVYDNQPQHF
v_call: TRBV18; cdr3_length: 14; j_call: TRBJ2-1; d_call: .; clone_size: .; cdr3_nt: TGTGCCAGCTCACTTAACAGGGAAGGAAATGAGCAGTTCTTC; cdr3_aa: CASSLNREGNEQFF
v_call: TRBV7-2; cdr3_length: 13; j_call: TRBJ1-1; d_call: TRBD1; clone_size: .; cdr3_nt: TGTGCCAGCAGCAAGGACAGGGGGCGGAGAGCTTTCTTT; cdr3_aa: CASSKDRGRRAFF
v_call: TRBV9; cdr3_length: 15; j_call: TRBJ2-7; d_call: TRBD2; clone_size: few; cdr3_nt: TGTGCCAGCAGCCCCCGTCCGAGCGGGACGGGAGAGCAGTACTTC; cdr3_aa: CASSPRPSGTGEQYF
v_call: TRBV4-3; cdr3_length: 14; j_call: TRBJ2-2; d_call: .; clone_size: .; cdr3_nt: TGCGCCAGCAGCCATGCGGTAGGAACCGGGGAGCTGTTTTTT; cdr3_aa: CASSHAVGTGELFF
v_call: TRBV7-6; cdr3_length: 15; j_call: TRBJ2-3; d_call: TRBD1; clone_size: .; cdr3_nt: TGTGCCAGCAGCCTGGGACAGGGGGTCACAGATACGCAGTATTTT; cdr3_aa: CASSLGQGVTDTQYF
v_call: TRBV7-6; cdr3_length: 17; j_call: TRBJ2-3; d_call: TRBD2; clone_size: .; cdr3_nt: TGTGCCAGCAGCTTAGCGTGGCTAGCGGGGAGCACAGATACGCAGTATTTT; cdr3_aa: CASSLAWLAGSTDTQYF
v_call: TRBV10-3; cdr3_length: 16; j_call: TRBJ1-4; d_call: .; clone_size: .; cdr3_nt: TGTGCCATCAGTGCGATGATGGGGTCTTATAATGAAAAACTGTTTTTT; cdr3_aa: CAISAMMGSYNEKLFF
v_call: TRBV2; cdr3_length: 14; j_call: TRBJ1-1; d_call: .; clone_size: .; cdr3_nt: TGTGCCAGCAGTGGGTATACAGTGAACACTGAAGCTTTCTTT; cdr3_aa: CASSGYTVNTEAFF
v_call: TRBV30; cdr3_length: 15; j_call: TRBJ2-1; d_call: TRBD2; clone_size: .; cdr3_nt: TGTGCCTGGGAGCGGGAGAAGTGGTCGGGAAATGAGCAGTTCTTC; cdr3_aa: CAWEREKWSGNEQFF
v_call: TRBV4-2; cdr3_length: 14; j_call: TRBJ2-3; d_call: .; clone_size: once; cdr3_nt: TGTGCCAGCAGCCAAGTTATTGTGACAGATACGCAGTATTTT; cdr3_aa: CASSQVIVTDTQYF
v_call: TRBV6-6; cdr3_length: 16; j_call: TRBJ1-2; d_call: TRBD1; clone_size: .; cdr3_nt: TGTGCCAGCAGTTACGATTTGGACAGGACTAACTATGGCTACACCTTC; cdr3_aa: CASSYDLDRTNYGYTF
v_call: TRBV5-1; cdr3_length: 13; j_call: TRBJ2-3; d_call: TRBD2; clone_size: .; cdr3_nt: TGCGCCAGCCGGGAGGCGGGAACAGATACGCAGTATTTT; cdr3_aa: CASREAGTDTQYF
v_call: TRBV5-1; cdr3_length: 13; j_call: TRBJ2-7; d_call: .; clone_size: .; cdr3_nt: TGCGCCAGCAGCTTGGACGGCTCCTACGAGCAGTACTTC; cdr3_aa: CASSLDGSYEQYF
v_call: TRBV2; cdr3_length: 13; j_call: TRBJ1-1; d_call: .; clone_size: few; cdr3_nt: TGTGCCAGCAGTGAGGCTGGAGGCACTGAAGCTTTCTTT; cdr3_aa: CASSEAGGTEAFF
v_call: TRBV5-1; cdr3_length: 15; j_call: TRBJ1-1; d_call: TRBD1; clone_size: .; cdr3_nt: TGCGCCAGCAGCCAGACAGGGCTCGTTGGGACTGAAGCTTTCTTT; cdr3_aa: CASSQTGLVGTEAFF
v_call: TRBV30; cdr3_length: 14; j_call: TRBJ1-1; d_call: .; clone_size: .; cdr3_nt: TGTGCCTGGAGTTCCCGGGGAGGGGGCACTGAAGCTTTCTTT; cdr3_aa: CAWSSRGGGTEAFF
v_call: TRBV5-1; cdr3_length: 15; j_call: TRBJ2-2; d_call: TRBD1; clone_size: .; cdr3_nt: TGCGCCAGCCGACGCAATACAGGGGACACCGGGGAGCTGTTTTTT; cdr3_aa: CASRRNTGDTGELFF
v_call: TRBV5-1; cdr3_length: 15; j_call: TRBJ2-2; d_call: .; clone_size: .; cdr3_nt: TGCGCCAGCAGCGCGAGGGTAGGGCGCTCCGGGGAGCTGTTTTTT; cdr3_aa: CASSARVGRSGELFF
v_call: TRBV9; cdr3_length: 13; j_call: TRBJ2-3; d_call: .; clone_size: .; cdr3_nt: TGTGCCAGCAGCGTATCGGTCACAGATACGCAGTATTTT; cdr3_aa: CASSVSVTDTQYF
v_call: TRBV6-5; cdr3_length: 13; j_call: TRBJ2-3; d_call: .; clone_size: .; cdr3_nt: TGTGCCAGCAGTTACTCAAACACAGATACGCAGTATTTT; cdr3_aa: CASSYSNTDTQYF
v_call: TRBV28; cdr3_length: 19; j_call: TRBJ2-2; d_call: .; clone_size: .; cdr3_nt: TGTGCCAGCTACCGCCGGACGGGTAGGATGGGCGGGAACACCGGGGAGCTGTTTTTT; cdr3_aa: CASYRRTGRMGGNTGELFF
v_call: TRBV5-4; cdr3_length: 13; j_call: TRBJ2-3; d_call: .; clone_size: .; cdr3_nt: TGTGCCAGCACGGCGGGGAGCTCAGATACGCAGTATTTT; cdr3_aa: CASTAGSSDTQYF
v_call: TRBV28; cdr3_length: 12; j_call: TRBJ2-3; d_call: .; clone_size: .; cdr3_nt: TGTGCCAGCAACTACGAAGGGGGTACGCAGTATTTT; cdr3_aa: CASNYEGGTQYF
v_call: TRBV27; cdr3_length: 15; j_call: TRBJ2-7; d_call: .; clone_size: .; cdr3_nt: TGTGCCAGCAGTTTAAATAAGGGTAACCCCTACGAGCAGTACTTC; cdr3_aa: CASSLNKGNPYEQYF
v_call: TRBV19; cdr3_length: 16; j_call: TRBJ2-7; d_call: TRBD1; clone_size: .; cdr3_nt: TGTGCCAGTAGTATAGATCAAGACAGGGGGCCCTACGAGCAGTACTTC; cdr3_aa: CASSIDQDRGPYEQYF
v_call: TRBV4-3; cdr3_length: 15; j_call: TRBJ1-1; d_call: TRBD1; clone_size: .; cdr3_nt: TGCGCCAGCAGCCCCGGAAGACAGGGCGCCACTGAAGCTTTCTTT; cdr3_aa: CASSPGRQGATEAFF
v_call: TRBV15; cdr3_length: 15; j_call: TRBJ2-5; d_call: TRBD1; clone_size: .; cdr3_nt: TGTGCCACCAGCAACCCTGGGACAGGGCAAGAGACCCAGTACTTC; cdr3_aa: CATSNPGTGQETQYF
v_call: TRBV27; cdr3_length: 11; j_call: TRBJ2-7; d_call: TRBD1; clone_size: .; cdr3_nt: TGTGCCAGCCGACAGGGGAGGGAGCAGTACTTC; cdr3_aa: CASRQGREQYF